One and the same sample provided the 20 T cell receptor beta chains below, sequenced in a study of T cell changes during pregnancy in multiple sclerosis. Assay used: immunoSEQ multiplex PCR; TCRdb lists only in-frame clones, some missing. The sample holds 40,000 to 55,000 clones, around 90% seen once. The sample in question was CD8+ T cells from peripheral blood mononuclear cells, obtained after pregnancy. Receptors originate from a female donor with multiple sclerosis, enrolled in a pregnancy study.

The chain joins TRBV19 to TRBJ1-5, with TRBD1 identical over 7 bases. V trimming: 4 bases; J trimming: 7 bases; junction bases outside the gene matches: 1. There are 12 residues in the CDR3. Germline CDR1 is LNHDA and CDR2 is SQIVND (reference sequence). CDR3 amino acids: CASSKGGQPQHF. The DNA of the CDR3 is TGTGCCAGTAGTAAAGGGGGCCAGCCCCAGCATTTT.

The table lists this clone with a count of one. The CDR3 bases are TGTGCCAGCAGCTTAGTTGGGGGGGATGAGCAGTTCTTC. This gives the protein CASSLVGGDEQFF. The chain uses TRBV7-9 and TRBJ2-1; 7 positions match TRBD2. Trimming at V came to 1 base and at J to 8 bases, leaving 2 bases not matched to a gene. Germline assignment: CDR1 SEHNR and CDR2 FQNEAQ (reference sequence). CDR3 length equals 13 residues.

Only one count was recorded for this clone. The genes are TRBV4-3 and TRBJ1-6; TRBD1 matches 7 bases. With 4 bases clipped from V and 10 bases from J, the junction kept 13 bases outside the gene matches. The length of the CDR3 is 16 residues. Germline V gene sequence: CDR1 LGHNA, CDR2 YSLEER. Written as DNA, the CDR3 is TGCGCCAGCAGCCTCTCCCGGGACAGTCTGAGCTCACCCCTCCACTTT. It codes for CASSLSRDSLSSPLHF.

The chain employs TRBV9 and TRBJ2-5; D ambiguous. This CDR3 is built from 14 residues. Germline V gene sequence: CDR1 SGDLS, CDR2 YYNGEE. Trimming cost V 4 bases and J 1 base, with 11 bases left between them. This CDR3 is CASSPSVLQETQYF. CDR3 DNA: TGTGCCAGCAGCCCCAGCGTACTCCAAGAGACCCAGTACTTC. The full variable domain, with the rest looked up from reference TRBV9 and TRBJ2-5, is DSGVTQTPKHLITATGQRVTLRCSPRSGDLSVYWYQQSLDQGLQFLIQYYNGEERAKGNILERFSAQQFPDLHSELNLSSLELGDSALYFCASSPSVLQETQYFGPGTRLLVL.

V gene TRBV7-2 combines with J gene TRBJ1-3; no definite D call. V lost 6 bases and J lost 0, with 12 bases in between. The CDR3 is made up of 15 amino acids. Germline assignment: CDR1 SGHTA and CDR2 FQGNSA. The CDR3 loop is CASSLDGSSGNTIYF. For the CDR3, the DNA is TGTGCCAGCAGTCTAGACGGTAGCTCTGGAAACACCATATATTTT.

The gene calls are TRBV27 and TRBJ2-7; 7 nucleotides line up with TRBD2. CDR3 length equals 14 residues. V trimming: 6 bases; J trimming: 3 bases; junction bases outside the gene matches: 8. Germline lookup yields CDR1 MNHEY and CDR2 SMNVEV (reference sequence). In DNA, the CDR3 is TGTGCCAGCAGCCTCAGCGGGGCCATCTACGAGCAGTACTTC. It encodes CASSLSGAIYEQYF.

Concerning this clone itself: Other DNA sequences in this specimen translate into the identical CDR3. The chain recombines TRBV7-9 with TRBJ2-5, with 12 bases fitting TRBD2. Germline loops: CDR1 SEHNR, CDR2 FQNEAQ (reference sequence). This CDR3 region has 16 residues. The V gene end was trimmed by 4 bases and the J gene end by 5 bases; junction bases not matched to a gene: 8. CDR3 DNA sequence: TGTGCCAGCAGCTCTTCACTAGCGGGGGGCAGGGAGACCCAGTACTTC. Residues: CASSSSLAGGRETQYF.

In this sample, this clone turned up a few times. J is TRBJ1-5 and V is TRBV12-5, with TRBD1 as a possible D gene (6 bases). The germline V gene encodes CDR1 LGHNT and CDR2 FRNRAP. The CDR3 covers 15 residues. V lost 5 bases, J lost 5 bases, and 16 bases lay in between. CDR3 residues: CASGLGGEGDQPQHF. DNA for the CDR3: TGTGCTAGTGGTCTCGGCGGGGAGGGGGATCAGCCCCAGCATTTT.

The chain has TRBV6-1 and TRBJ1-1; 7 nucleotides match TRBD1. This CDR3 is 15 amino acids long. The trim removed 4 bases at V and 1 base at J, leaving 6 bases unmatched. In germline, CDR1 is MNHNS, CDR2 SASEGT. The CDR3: CASSVRTGTNTEAFF. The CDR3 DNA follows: TGTGCCAGCAGTGTTAGGACAGGAACGAACACTGAAGCTTTCTTT.

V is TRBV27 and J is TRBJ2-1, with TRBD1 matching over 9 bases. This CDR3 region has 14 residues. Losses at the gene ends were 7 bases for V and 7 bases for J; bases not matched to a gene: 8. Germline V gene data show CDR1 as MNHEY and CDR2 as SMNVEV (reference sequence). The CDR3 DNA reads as TGTGCCAGCACCAAACAGGGGGCGAGGAATGAGCAGTTCTTC. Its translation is CASTKQGARNEQFF.

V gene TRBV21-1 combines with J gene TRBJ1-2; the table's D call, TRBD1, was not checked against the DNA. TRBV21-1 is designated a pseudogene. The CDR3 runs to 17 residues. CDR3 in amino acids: CASSPRDRGRRIYGYTF. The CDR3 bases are TGTGCCAGCAGTCCCCGGGACAGGGGGCGAAGAATCTATGGCTACACCTTC.

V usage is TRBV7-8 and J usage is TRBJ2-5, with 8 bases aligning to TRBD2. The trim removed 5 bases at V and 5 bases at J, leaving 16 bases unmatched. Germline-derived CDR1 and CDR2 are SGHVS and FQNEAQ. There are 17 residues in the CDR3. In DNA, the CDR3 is TGTGCCAGCAGCCTAAGGGCGGGGGGCGACCCTTCTGAGACCCAGTACTTC. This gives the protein CASSLRAGGDPSETQYF.

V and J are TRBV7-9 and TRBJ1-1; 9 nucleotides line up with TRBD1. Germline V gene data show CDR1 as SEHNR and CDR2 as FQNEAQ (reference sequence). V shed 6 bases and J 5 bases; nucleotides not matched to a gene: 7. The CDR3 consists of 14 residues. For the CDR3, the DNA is TGTGCCAGCAGGTTGACAGGGGGGAAAACTGAAGCTTTCTTT. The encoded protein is CASRLTGGKTEAFF.

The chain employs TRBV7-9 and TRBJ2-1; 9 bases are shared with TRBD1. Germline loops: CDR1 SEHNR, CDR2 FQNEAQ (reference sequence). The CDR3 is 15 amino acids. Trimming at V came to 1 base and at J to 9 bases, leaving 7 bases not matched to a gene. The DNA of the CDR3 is TGTGCCAGCAGCTTAGTGGGCAGGGGACAGGGTGAGCAGTTCTTC. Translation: CASSLVGRGQGEQFF.

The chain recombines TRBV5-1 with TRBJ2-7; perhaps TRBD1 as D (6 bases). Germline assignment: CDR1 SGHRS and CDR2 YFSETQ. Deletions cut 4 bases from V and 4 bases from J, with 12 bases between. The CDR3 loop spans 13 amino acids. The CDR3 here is CASSTNQGYEQYF. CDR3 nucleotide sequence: TGCGCCAGCAGCACCAATCAGGGGTACGAGCAGTACTTC.

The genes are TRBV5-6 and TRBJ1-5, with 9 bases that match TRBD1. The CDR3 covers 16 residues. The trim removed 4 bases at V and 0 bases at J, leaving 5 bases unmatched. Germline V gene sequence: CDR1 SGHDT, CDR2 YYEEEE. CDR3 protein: CASSPWGQGSNQPQHF. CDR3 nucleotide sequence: TGTGCCAGCAGCCCCTGGGGACAGGGTAGCAATCAGCCCCAGCATTTT.

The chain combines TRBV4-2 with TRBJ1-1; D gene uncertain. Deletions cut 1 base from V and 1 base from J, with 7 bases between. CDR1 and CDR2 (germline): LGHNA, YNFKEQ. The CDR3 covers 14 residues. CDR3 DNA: TGTGCCAGCAGCCAAGGACTGGAGAACACTGAAGCTTTCTTT. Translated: CASSQGLENTEAFF.

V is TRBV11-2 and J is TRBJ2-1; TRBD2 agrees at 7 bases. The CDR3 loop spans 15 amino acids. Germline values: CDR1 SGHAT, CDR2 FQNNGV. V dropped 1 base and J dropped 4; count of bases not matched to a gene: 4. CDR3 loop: CASSLGGGRYNEQFF. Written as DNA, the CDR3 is TGTGCCAGCAGCTTAGGCGGGGGAAGGTACAATGAGCAGTTCTTC.

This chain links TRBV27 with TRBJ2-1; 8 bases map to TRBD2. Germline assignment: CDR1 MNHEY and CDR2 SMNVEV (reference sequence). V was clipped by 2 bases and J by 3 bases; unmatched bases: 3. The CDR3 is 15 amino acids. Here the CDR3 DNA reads TGTGCCAGCAGTTTAGGTACTAGCGGCTACAATGAGCAGTTCTTC. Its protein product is CASSLGTSGYNEQFF.

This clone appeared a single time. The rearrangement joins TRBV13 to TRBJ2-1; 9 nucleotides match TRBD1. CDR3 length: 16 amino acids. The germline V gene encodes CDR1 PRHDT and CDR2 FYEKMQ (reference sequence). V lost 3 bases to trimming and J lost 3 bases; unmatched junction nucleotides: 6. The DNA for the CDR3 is TGTGCCAGCAGCTTTACCGGGACAGGGCTCTACAATGAGCAGTTCTTC. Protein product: CASSFTGTGLYNEQFF. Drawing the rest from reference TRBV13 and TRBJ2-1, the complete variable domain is AAGVIQSPRHLIKEKRETATLKCYPIPRHDTVYWYQQGPGQDPQFLISFYEKMQSDKGSIPDRFSAQQFSDYHSELNMSSLELGDSALYFCASSFTGTGLYNEQFFGPGTRLTVL.